The rows below give T cell receptor beta chains drawn from one sample of a study of cytomegalovirus exposure and HLA in healthy donors. The assay was immunoSEQ multiplex PCR, and TCRdb's table has in-frame clones only and misses some. There are approximately 150,000 clones in the sample; roughly 82% occur only once, and around 6.2% lies in the top ten. Material: PBMCs. Every receptor here comes from a man under 40 in good health and CMV-seropositive. The CDR3 runs from the conserved cysteine through the conserved F or W. The D gene is left open where the match is weak. A row's size may be missing; if present it is once, few, many or a size class.

d_call j_call v_call clone_size cdr3_aa cdr3_nt
TRBD1 TRBJ1-2 TRBV19 - CASSPGTANYGYTF TGTGCCAGTAGTCCCGGGACAGCTAACTATGGCTACACCTTC
- TRBJ2-1 TRBV6-6 - CASSYSLGETYNEQFF TGTGCCAGCAGTTACTCATTGGGAGAAACCTACAATGAGCAGTTCTTC
TRBD1 TRBJ1-5 TRBV27 - CASSLSRTGASGGQPQHF TGTGCCAGCAGTTTATCGAGGACAGGGGCCTCGGGGGGTCAGCCCCAGCATTTT
TRBD2 TRBJ2-1 TRBV19 - CASSNQASGIDEQFF TGTGCCAGTAGTAATCAGGCTAGCGGAATTGATGAGCAGTTCTTC
- TRBJ2-2 TRBV6-4 - CASSLVAAGELFF TGTGCCAGCAGCCTGGTAGCGGCCGGGGAGCTGTTTTTT
TRBD2 TRBJ2-1 TRBV4-1 few CASSLLGGNEQFF TGCGCCAGCAGCCTATTGGGGGGGAATGAGCAGTTCTTC
- TRBJ1-1 TRBV28 - CASSLFRDNTEAFF TGTGCCAGCAGTTTGTTCAGGGATAACACTGAAGCTTTCTTT
- TRBJ2-7 TRBV30 - CAGEMGAYEQYF TGTGCCGGAGAGATGGGAGCCTACGAGCAGTACTTC
TRBD1 TRBJ2-5 TRBV6-6 few CASSPGQGIFETQYF TGTGCCAGCAGTCCGGGACAGGGGATTTTCGAGACCCAGTACTTC
- TRBJ2-1 TRBV7-2 - CASSFDTHHEQFF TGTGCCAGCAGCTTCGACACTCACCATGAGCAGTTCTTC
TRBD1 TRBJ1-1 TRBV4-1 - CASSKGTGMNTEAFF TGCGCCAGCAGCAAAGGGACAGGGATGAACACTGAAGCTTTCTTT
- TRBJ1-6 TRBV28 - CASSLSGSYNSPLHF TGTGCCAGCAGTTTAAGCGGATCCTATAATTCACCCCTCCACTTT
- TRBJ1-2 TRBV4-3 once CASSQDLSGAHYGYTF TGCGCCAGCAGCCAAGATCTATCAGGGGCACACTATGGCTACACCTTC
- TRBJ2-3 TRBV28 - CASRSGSTDTQYF TGTGCCAGCCGTTCGGGAAGCACAGATACGCAGTATTTT
TRBD2 TRBJ2-3 TRBV7-2 - CASSSGLAISWADTQYF TGTGCCAGCAGCTCGGGACTAGCGATCAGTTGGGCCGATACGCAGTATTTT
TRBD2 TRBJ2-1 TRBV4-3 - CASSQDGTSGGVNEQFF TGCGCCAGCAGCCAAGACGGGACTAGCGGGGGGGTTAATGAGCAGTTCTTC
TRBD2 TRBJ2-1 TRBV4-1 - CASSRGTSTFNEQFF TGCGCCAGCAGCCGCGGGACTAGCACCTTCAATGAGCAGTTCTTC
- TRBJ1-4 TRBV2 once CASSEGGPTNEKLFF TGTGCCAGCAGTGAAGGGGGCCCAACTAATGAAAAACTGTTTTTT
- TRBJ1-1 TRBV18 - CASGGGAGTEAFF TGTGCCAGCGGCGGGGGGGCAGGGACTGAAGCTTTCTTT
- TRBJ2-7 TRBV28 - CASIGRALSYEQYF TGTGCCAGCATTGGGCGAGCCCTCTCCTACGAGCAGTACTTC
- TRBJ1-2 TRBV4-1 - CASSQARGERIYGYTF TGCGCCAGCAGCCAAGCCAGGGGAGAAAGAATCTATGGCTACACCTTC
- TRBJ1-1 TRBV29-1 - CSAQQGYTEAFF TGCAGCGCCCAACAGGGCTACACTGAAGCTTTCTTT
TRBD2 TRBJ2-2 TRBV29-1 - CSVLGGDTGELFF TGCAGCGTGTTGGGGGGGGACACCGGGGAGCTGTTTTTT
TRBD2 TRBJ2-5 TRBV7-9 - CASSASRVGGETQYF TGTGCCAGCAGCGCCTCCCGGGTGGGGGGGGAGACCCAGTACTTC